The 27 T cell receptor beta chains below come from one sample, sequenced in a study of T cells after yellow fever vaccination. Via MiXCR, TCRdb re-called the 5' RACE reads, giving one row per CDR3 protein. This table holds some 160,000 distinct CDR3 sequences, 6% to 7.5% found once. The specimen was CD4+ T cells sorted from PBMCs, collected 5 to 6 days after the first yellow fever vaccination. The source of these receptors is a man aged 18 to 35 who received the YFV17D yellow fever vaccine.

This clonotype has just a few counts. This CDR3 is CASRLGYRETQYF. DNA of the CDR3: TGCGCCAGCAGGCTTGGTTACCGGGAGACCCAGTACTTC. The chain joins TRBV5-1 to TRBJ2-5; D is undetermined. Germline V gene sequence: CDR1 SGHRS, CDR2 YFSETQ. The CDR3 has 13 residues. Deletions cut 5 bases from V and 5 bases from J, with 13 bases between.

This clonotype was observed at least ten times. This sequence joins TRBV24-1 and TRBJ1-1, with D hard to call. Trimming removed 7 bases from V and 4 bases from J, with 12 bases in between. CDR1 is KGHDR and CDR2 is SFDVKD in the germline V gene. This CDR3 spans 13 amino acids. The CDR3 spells CATRASGVTEAFF. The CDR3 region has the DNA TGTGCCACCAGAGCCTCGGGAGTCACTGAAGCTTTCTTT.

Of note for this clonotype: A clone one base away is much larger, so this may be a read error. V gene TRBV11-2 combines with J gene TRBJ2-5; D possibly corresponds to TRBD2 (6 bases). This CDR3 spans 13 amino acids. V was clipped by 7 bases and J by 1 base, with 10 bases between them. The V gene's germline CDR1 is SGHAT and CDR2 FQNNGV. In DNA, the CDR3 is TGTGCCAGCATCTGGGGACTCCAAGAGACCCAGTACTTC. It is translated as CASIWGLQETQYF.

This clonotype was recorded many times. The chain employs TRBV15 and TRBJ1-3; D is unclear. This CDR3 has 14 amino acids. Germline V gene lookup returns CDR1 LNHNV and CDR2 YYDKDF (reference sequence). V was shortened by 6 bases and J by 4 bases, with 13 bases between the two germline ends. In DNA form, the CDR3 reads TGTGCCACCAGGGAGCTGGGGTCAGGAAACACCATATATTTT. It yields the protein CATRELGSGNTIYF.

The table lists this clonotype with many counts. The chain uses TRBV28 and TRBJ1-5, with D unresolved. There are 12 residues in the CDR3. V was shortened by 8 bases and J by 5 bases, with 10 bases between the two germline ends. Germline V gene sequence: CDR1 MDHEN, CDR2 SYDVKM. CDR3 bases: TGTGCCAGCTCCCCACACGATCAGCCCCAGCATTTT. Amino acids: CASSPHDQPQHF.

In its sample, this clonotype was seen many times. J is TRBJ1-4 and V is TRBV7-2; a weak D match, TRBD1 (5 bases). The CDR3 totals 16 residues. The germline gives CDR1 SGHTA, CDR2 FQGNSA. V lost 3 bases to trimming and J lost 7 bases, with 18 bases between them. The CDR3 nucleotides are TGTGCCAGCAGCTTCTCTTTCGAACAGGCGCGTGAAAAACTGTTTTTT. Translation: CASSFSFEQAREKLFF.

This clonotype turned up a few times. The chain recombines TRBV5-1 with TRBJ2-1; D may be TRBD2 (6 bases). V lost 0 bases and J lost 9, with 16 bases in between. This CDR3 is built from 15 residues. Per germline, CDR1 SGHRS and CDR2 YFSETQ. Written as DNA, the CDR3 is TGCGCCAGCAGCTTGGTTGCCGGGGCGCGGGGTGAGCAGTTCTTC. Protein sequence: CASSLVAGARGEQFF. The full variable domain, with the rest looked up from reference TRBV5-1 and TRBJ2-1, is KAGVTQTPRYLIKTRGQQVTLSCSPISGHRSVSWYQQTPGQGLQFLFEYFSETQRNKGNFPGRFSGRQFSNSRSEMNVSTLELGDSALYLCASSLVAGARGEQFFGPGTRLTVL.

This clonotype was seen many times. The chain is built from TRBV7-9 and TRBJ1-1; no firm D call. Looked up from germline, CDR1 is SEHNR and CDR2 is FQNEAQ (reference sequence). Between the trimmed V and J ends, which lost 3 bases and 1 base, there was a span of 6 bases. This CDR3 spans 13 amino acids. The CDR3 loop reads CASSFSQNTEAFF. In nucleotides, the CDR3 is TGTGCCAGCAGCTTTTCACAGAACACTGAAGCTTTCTTT. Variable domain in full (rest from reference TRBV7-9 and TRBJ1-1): DTGVSQNPRHKITKRGQNVTFRCDPISEHNRLYWYRQTLGQGPEFLTYFQNEAQLEKSRLLSDRFSAERPKGSFSTLEIQRTEQGDSAMYLCASSFSQNTEAFFGQGTRLTVV.

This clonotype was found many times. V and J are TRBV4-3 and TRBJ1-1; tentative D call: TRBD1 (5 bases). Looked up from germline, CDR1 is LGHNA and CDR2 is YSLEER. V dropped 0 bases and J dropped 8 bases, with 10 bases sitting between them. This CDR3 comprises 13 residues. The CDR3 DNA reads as TGCGCCAGCAGCCAAGATAGGGGTTGGGAAGCTTTCTTT. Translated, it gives CASSQDRGWEAFF.

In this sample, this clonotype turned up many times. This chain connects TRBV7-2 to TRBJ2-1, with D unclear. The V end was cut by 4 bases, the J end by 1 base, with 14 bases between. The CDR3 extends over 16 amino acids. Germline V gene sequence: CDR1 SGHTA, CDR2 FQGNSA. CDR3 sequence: CASSSLVRVSYNEQFF. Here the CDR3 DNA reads TGTGCCAGCAGCTCTTTGGTGCGCGTGTCCTACAATGAGCAGTTCTTC.

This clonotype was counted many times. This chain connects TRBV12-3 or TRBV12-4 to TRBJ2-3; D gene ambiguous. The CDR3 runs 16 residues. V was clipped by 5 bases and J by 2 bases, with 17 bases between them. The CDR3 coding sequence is TGTGCCAGCAGTCGCAGTCTGGCACCAATCACAGATACGCAGTATTTT. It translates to CASSRSLAPITDTQYF.

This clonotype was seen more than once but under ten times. The CDR3 loop reads CASSPLTRSSYNEQFF. The CDR3 bases are TGTGCCAGCAGCCCCCTGACTCGTAGCTCCTACAATGAGCAGTTCTTC. The chain uses TRBV9 and TRBJ2-1; D not certain. Per germline, CDR1 SGDLS and CDR2 YYNGEE. The CDR3 runs 16 residues. Trimming removed 4 bases at V and 0 bases at J, with 14 bases between.

In nucleotides, the CDR3 is TGTGCCAGCAGCTCATACAGGGGGCGTTCCTATGGCTACACCTTC. Residues: CASSSYRGRSYGYTF. The rearrangement uses TRBV7-6 and TRBJ1-2; 9 nucleotides align to TRBD1. This CDR3 spans 15 amino acids. The germline CDR1 and CDR2 sequences are SGHVS and FNYEAQ. V trimming: 4 bases; J trimming: 4 bases; junction bases outside the gene matches: 7.

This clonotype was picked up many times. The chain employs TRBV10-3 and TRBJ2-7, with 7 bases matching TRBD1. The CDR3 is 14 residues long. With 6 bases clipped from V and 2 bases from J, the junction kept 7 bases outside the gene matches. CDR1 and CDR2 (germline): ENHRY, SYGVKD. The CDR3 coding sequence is TGTGCCATCAGGCTACAGGGGCCTACCTACGAGCAGTACTTC. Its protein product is CAIRLQGPTYEQYF.

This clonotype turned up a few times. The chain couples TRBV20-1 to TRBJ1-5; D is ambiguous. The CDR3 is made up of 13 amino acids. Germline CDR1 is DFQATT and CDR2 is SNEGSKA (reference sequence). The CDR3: CSGVRDSNQPQHF. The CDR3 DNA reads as TGCAGCGGAGTACGGGATAGCAATCAGCCCCAGCATTTT.

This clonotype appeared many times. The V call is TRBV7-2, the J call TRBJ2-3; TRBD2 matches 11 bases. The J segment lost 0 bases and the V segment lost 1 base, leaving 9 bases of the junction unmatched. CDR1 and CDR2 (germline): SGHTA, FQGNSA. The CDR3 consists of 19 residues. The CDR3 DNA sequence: TGTGCCAGCAGCTTAGGGCTAGCGGGGGGCCCTTCTAGCACAGATACGCAGTATTTT. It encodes CASSLGLAGGPSSTDTQYF. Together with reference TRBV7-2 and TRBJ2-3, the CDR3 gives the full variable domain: GAGVSQSPSNKVTEKGKDVELRCDPISGHTALYWYRQSLGQGLEFLIYFQGNSAPDKSGLPSDRFSAERTGGSVSTLTIQRTQQEDSAVYLCASSLGLAGGPSSTDTQYFGPGTRLTVL.

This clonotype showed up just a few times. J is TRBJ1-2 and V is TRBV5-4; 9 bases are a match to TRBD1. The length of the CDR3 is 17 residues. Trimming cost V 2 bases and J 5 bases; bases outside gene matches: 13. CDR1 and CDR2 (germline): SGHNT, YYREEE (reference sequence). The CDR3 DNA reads TGTGCCAGCAGCTTTGGTACCCATCCGGGACAGGGATATGGCTACACCTTC. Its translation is CASSFGTHPGQGYGYTF.

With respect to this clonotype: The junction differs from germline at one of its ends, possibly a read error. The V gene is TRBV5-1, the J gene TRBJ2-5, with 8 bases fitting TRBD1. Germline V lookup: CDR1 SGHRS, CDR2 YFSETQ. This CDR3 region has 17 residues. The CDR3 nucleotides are TGCGTCAGCAGCCGCGGACAGGGCCAAATTAACCAAGAGACCCAGTACTTC. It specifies CVSSRGQGQINQETQYF.

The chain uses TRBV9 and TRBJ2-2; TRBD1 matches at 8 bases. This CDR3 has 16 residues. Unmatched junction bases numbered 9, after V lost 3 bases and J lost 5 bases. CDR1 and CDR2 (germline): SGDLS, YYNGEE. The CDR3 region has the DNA TGTGCCAGCAGCGAAGACCGCAGGGGGCAGACCGGGGAGCTGTTTTTT. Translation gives CASSEDRRGQTGELFF.

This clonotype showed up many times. CDR3 DNA: TGTGCCAGCAGTACTTACCGGACGGTGGTGAACAATGAGCAGTTCTTC. It codes for CASSTYRTVVNNEQFF. J is TRBJ2-1 and V is TRBV6-5, with no clear D. The germline gives CDR1 MNHEY, CDR2 SVGAGI. The CDR3 extends over 16 amino acids. The ends were cut back, 5 bases at V and 5 bases at J, with 19 bases in the middle.

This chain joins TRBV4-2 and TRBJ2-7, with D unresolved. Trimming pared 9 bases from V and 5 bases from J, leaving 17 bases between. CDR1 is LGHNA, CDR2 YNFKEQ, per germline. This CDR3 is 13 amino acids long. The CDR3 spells CARGPGLSDEQYV. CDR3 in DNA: TGTGCCAGGGGCCCCGGGCTCAGCGACGAGCAGTACGTC.

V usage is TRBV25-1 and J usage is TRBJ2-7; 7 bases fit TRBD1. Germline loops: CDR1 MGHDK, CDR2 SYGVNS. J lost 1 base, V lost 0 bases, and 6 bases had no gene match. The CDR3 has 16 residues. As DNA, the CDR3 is TGTGCCAGCAGTGAATACGGCAGGGGGAAATCCTACGAGCAGTACTTC. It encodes CASSEYGRGKSYEQYF.

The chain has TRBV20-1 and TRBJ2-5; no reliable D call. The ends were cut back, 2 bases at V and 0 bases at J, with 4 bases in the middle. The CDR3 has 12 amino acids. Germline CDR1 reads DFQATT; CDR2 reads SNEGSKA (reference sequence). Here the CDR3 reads CSARPYQETQYF. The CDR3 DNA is TGCAGTGCTAGACCGTACCAAGAGACCCAGTACTTC.

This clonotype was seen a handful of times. In nucleotides, the CDR3 is TGTGCCAGCAGCTTGTTTGATGGGGGGAACACTGAAGCTTTCTTT. It codes for CASSLFDGGNTEAFF. This chain connects TRBV5-4 to TRBJ1-1, with D tentatively TRBD1 (5 bases). Germline V gene sequence: CDR1 SGHNT, CDR2 YYREEE (reference sequence). This CDR3 has 15 residues. V lost 1 base and J lost 1, with 11 bases in between.

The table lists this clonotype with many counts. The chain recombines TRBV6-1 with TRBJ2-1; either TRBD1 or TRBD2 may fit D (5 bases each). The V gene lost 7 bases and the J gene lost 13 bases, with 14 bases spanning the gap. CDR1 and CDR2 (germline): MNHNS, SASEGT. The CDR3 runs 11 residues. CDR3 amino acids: CASKSGTTQFF. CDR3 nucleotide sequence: TGTGCCAGCAAATCCGGGACGACCCAGTTCTTC.

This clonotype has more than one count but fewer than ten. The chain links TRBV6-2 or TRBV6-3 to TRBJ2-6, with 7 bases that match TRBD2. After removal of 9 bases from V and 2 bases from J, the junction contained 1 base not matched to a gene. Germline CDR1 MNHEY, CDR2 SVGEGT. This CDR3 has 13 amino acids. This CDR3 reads CASGLAGANVLTF. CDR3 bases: TGTGCCAGTGGACTAGCTGGGGCCAACGTCCTGACTTTC.

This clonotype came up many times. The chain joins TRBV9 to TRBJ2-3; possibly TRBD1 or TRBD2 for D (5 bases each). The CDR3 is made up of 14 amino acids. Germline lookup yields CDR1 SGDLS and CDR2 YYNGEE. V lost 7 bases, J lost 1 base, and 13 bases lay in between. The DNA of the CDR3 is TGTGCCAGCGCCTCCGGGACGGGCACAGATACGCAGTATTTT. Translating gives CASASGTGTDTQYF.